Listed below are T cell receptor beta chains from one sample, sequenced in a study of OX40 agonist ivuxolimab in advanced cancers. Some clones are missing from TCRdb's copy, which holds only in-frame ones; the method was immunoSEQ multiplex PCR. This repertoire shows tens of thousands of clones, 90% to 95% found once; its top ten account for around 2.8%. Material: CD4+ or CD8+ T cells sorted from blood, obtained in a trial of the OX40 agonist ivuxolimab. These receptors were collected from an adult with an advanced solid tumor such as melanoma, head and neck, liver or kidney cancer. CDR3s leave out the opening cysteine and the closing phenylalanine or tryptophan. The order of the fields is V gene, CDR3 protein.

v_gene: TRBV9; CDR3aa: ASSARLAGAYNEQF
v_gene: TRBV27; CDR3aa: ASRYGGRSSYEQY
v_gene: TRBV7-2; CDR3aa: ASSLGTNQPQH
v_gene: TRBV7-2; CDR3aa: ASSSGLANEQF
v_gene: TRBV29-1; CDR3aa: SVEGPAQGAHYGYT
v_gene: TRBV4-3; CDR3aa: ASSHRWDNEQF
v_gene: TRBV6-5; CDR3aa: ASSYSGTGGYGYT
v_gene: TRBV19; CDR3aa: ASSIGGGKSSYEQY
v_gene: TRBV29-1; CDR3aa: SVETPRTVYGYT
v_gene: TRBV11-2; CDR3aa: ASSFGGEQF
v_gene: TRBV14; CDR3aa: ASSPYLGKLF
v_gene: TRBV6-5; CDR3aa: ASSGRTDSYEQY
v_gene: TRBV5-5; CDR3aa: ASSLAPDTQY
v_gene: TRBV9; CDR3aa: ASSVFPQGAVYEQY
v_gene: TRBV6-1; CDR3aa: ASSEGPTISTDTQY
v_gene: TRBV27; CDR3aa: ASSLGVGQPQH
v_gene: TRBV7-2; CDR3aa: ASSLDTSTDTQY
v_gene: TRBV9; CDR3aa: ASNLGGQGRDYGYT
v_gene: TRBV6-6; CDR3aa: ASSRTGRTDTQY
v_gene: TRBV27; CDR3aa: ASSSRTGTYGQY
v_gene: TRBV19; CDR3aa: ASSIGAVYQPQH
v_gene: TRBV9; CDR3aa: ASSVGGGGTSVYEQF
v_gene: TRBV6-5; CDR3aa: ASSYSSSHNEQF
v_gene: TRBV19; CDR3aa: ASIGGENTEAF
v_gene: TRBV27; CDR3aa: ASSLAWETQY
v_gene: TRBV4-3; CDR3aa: ASSQEVGYGYT
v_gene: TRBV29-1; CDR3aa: SVEEGLNTEAF
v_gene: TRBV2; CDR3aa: ASRGATSNYGYT
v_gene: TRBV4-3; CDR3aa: ASSQDRGRSYEQY
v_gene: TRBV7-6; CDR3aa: ASSLGSPGGGSGYNEQF
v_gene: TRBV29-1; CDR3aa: SVPPGQGGGGYGYT
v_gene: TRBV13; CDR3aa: ASSLGPVTGGYT
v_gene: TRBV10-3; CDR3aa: AISGLGLAETPYEQY
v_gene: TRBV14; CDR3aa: ASSQTGLAGGPSSYEQY
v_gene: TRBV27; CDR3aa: ASSLSQTGVGETQY
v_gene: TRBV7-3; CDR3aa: ASSLKLAGPNEQF
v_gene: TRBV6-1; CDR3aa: ASGDYYEQY
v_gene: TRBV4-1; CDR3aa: ASSRNRLF
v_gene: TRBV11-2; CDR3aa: ASSLGLRVNTEAF
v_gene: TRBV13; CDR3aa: ASEQIPYEQY
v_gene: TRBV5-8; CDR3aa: ASSAREGYEQY
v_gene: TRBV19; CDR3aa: ASNGGEVYTGELF
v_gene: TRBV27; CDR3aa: ASYGARAKNIQY
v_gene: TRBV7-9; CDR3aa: ASSSRLAGEGEQY
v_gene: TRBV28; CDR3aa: ASTGQGWSGNTIY